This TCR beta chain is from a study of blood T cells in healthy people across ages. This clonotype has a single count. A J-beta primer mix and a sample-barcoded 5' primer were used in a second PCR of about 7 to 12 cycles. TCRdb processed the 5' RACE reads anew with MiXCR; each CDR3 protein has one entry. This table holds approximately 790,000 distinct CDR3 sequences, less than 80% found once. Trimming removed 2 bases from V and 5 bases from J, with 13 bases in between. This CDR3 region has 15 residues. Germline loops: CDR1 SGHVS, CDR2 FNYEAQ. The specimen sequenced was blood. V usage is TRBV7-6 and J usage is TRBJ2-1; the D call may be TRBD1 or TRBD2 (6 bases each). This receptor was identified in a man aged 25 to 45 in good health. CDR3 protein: CASSLTRGPDNEQFF. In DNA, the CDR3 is TGTGCCAGCAGCTTAACCCGGGGGCCAGACAATGAGCAGTTCTTC.